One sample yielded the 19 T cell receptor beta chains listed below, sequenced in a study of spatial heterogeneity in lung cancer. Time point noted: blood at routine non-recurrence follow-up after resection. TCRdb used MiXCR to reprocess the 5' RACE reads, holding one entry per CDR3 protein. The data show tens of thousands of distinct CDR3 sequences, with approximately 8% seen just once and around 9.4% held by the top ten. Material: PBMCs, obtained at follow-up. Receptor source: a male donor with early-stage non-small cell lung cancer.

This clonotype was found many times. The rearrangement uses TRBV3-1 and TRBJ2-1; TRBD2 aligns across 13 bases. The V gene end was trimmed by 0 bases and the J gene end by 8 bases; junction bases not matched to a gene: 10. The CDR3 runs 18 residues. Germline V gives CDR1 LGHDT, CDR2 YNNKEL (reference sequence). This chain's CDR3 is CASSQDQRLAGGVDEQFF. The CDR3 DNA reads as TGTGCCAGCAGCCAAGATCAGCGACTAGCGGGGGGCGTGGATGAGCAGTTCTTC.

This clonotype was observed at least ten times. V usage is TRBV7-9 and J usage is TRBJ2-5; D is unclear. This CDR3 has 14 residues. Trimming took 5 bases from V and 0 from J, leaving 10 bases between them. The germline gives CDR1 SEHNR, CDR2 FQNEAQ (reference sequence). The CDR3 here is CASSRGKNQETQYF. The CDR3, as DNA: TGTGCCAGCAGCCGTGGGAAAAACCAAGAGACCCAGTACTTC.

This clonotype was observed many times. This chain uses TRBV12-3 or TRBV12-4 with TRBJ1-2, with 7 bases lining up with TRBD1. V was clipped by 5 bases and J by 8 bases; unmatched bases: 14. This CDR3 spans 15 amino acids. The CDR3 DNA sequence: TGTGCCAGCAGTCCAGACTCCGGGACAGCGGGCGGCTACACCTTC. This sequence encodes CASSPDSGTAGGYTF.

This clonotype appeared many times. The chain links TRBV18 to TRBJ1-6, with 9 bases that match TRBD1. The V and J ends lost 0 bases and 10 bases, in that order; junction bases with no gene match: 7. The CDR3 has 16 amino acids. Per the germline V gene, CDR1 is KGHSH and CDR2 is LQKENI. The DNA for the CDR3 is TGTGCCAGCTCACCACCGAATGGACAGGGGCACTCACCCCTCCACTTT. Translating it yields CASSPPNGQGHSPLHF.

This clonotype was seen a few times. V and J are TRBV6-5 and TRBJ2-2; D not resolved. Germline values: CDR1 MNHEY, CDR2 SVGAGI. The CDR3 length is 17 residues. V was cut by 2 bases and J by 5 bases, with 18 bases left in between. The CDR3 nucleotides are TGTGCCAGCAGTTACCATTTGCAGGCGGCGAGTACCGGGGAGCTGTTTTTT. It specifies CASSYHLQAASTGELFF.

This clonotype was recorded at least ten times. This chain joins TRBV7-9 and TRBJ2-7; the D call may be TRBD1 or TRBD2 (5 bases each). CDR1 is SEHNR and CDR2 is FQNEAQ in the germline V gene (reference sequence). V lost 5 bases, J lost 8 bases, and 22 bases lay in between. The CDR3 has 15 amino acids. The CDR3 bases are TGTGCCAGCAGCGAACGGGACGGGATTTCTTCCCAGCAGTACTTC. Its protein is CASSERDGISSQQYF.

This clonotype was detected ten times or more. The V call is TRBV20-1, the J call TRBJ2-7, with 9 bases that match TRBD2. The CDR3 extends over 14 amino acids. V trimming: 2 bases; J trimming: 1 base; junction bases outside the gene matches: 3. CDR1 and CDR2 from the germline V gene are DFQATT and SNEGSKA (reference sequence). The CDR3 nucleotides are TGCAGTGCTAGACTAGCGGGGTTTTCCTACGAGCAGTACTTC. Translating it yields CSARLAGFSYEQYF.

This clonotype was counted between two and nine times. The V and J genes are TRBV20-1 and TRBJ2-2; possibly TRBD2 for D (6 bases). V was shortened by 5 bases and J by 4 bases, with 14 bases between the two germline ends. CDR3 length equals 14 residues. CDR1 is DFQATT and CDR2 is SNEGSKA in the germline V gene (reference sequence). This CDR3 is CSAPAGSGTGELFF. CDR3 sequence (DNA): TGCAGTGCTCCGGCCGGGAGCGGCACCGGGGAGCTGTTTTTT.

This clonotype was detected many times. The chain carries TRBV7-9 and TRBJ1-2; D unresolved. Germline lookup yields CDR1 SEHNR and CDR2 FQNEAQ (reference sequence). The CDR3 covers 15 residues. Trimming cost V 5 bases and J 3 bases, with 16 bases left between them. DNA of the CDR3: TGTGCCAGCAGCCTAGACCGTCAAGGTCACTATGGCTACACCTTC. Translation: CASSLDRQGHYGYTF.

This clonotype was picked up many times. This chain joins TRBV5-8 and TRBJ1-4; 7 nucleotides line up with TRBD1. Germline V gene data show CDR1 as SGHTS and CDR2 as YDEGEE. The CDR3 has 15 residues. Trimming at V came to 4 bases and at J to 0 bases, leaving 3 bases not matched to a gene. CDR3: CASSPGQPTNEKLFF. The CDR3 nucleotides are TGTGCCAGCAGCCCGGGACAGCCAACTAATGAAAAACTGTTTTTT.

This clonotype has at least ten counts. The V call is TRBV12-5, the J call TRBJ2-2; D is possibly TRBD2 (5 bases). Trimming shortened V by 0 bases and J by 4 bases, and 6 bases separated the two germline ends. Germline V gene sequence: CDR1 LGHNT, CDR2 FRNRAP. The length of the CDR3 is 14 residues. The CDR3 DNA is TGTGCTAGTGGTTTGGTAGGAGGCACCGGGGAGCTGTTTTTT. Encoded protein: CASGLVGGTGELFF.

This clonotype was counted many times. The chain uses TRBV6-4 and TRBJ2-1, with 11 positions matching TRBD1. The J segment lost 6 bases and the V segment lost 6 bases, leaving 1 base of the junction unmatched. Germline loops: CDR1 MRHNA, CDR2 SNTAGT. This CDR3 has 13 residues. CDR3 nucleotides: TGTGCCAGCAGGGGACAGGGGGTCAATGAGCAGTTCTTC. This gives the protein CASRGQGVNEQFF.

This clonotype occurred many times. CDR3 nucleotide sequence: TGTGCCAGCTCAGGGACTGCCAACACCGGGGAGCTGTTTTTT. Translated: CASSGTANTGELFF. J is TRBJ2-2 and V is TRBV18, with a possible D match to TRBD2 (6 bases). Trimming took off 5 bases at V and 2 bases at J, with 9 bases between the two ends. The CDR3 is 14 amino acids. Germline assignment: CDR1 KGHSH and CDR2 LQKENI.

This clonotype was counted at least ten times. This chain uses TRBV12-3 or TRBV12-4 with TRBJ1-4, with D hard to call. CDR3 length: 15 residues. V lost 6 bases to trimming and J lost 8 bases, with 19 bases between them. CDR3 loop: CASSPGNLLGEKLFF. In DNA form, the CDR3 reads TGTGCCAGCAGCCCTGGAAACCTCCTGGGCGAAAAACTGTTTTTT.

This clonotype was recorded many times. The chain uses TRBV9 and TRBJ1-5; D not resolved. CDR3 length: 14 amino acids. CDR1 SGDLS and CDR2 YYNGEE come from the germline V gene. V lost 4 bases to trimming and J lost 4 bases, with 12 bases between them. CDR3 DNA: TGTGCCAGCAGCCTCAGCGACCGGAATCAGCCCCAGCATTTT. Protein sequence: CASSLSDRNQPQHF.

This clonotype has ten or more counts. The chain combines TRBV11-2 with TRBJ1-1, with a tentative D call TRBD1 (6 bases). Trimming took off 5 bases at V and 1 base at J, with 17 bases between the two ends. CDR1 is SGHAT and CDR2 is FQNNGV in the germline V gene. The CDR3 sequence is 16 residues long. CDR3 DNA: TGTGCCAGCAGCCCCCGCGGTACAGGGAGGAACACTGAAGCTTTCTTT. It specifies CASSPRGTGRNTEAFF.

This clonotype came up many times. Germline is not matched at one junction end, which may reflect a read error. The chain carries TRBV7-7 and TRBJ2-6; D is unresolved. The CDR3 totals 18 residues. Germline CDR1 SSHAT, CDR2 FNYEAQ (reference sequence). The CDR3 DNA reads TGTGCTAGCAGCTTTTTCTTTTGGACCTACTCTGGGGCCAACGTCCTGACTTTC. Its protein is CASSFFFWTYSGANVLTF.

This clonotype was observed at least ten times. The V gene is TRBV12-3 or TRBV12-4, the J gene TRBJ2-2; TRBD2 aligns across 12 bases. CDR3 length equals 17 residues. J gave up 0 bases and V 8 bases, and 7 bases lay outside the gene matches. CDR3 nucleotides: TGTGCCAGCTCCGGACTAGCGGGGAGACCGAACACCGGGGAGCTGTTTTTT. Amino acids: CASSGLAGRPNTGELFF.

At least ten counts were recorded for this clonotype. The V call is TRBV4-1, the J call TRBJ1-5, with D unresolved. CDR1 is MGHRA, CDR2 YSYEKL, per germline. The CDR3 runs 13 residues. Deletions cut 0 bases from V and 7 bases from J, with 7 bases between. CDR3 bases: TGCGCCAGCAGCCAAGATAGAAACCAGCCCCAGCATTTT. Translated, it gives CASSQDRNQPQHF.